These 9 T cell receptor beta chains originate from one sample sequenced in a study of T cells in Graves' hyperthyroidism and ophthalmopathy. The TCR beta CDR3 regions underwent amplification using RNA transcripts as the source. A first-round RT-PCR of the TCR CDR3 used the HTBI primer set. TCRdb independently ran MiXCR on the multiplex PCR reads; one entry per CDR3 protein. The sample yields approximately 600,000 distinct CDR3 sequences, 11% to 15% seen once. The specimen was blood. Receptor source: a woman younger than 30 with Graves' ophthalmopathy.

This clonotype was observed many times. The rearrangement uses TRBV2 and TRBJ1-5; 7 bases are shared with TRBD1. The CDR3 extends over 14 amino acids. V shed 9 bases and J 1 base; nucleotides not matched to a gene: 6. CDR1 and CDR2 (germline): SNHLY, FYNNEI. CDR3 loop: CASQGVWSNQPQHF. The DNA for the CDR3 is TGTGCCAGTCAGGGGGTTTGGAGCAATCAGCCCCAGCATTTT.

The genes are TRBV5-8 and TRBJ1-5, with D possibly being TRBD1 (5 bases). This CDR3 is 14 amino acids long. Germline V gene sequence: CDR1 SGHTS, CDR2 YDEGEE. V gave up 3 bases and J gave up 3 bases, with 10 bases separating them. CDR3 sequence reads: CASSSTGFNQPQHF. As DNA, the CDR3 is TGTGCCAGCAGCTCTACAGGTTTCAATCAGCCCCAGCATTTT. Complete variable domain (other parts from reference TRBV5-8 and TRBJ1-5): EAGVTQSPTHLIKTRGQQATLRCSPISGHTSVYWYQQALGLGLQFLLWYDEGEERNRGNFPPRFSGRQFPNYSSELNVNALELEDSALYLCASSSTGFNQPQHFGDGTRLSIL.

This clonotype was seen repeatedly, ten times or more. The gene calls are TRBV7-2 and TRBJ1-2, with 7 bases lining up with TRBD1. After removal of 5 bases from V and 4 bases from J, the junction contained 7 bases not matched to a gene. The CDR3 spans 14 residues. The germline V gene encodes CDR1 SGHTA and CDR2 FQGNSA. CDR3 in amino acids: CASSPRQGFYGYTF. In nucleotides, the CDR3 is TGTGCCAGCAGCCCTCGACAGGGATTCTATGGCTACACCTTC.

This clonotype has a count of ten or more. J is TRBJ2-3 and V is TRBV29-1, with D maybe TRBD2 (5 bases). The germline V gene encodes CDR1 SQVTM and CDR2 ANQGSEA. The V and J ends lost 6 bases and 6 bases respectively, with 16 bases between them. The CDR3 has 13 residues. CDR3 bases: TGCAGCGTGGTGCAGCGGTCTTGGGATACGCAGTATTTT. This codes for CSVVQRSWDTQYF.

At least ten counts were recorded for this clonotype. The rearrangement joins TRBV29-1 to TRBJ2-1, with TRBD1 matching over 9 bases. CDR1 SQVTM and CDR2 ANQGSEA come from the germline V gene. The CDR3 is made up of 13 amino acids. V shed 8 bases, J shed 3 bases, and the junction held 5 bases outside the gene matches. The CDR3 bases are TGCAGCTCTCGACAGGGGGGCTACAATGAGCAGTTCTTC. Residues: CSSRQGGYNEQFF.

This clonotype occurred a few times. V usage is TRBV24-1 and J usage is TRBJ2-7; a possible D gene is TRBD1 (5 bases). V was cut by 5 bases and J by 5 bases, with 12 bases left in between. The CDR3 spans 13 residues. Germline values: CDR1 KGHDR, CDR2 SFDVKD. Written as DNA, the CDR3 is TGTGCCACCAGTGCCCTGGACAACGACGAGCAGTACTTC. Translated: CATSALDNDEQYF.

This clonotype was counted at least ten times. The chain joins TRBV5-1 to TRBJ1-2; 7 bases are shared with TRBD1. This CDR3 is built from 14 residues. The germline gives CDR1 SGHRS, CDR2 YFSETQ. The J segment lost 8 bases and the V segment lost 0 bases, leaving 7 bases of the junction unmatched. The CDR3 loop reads CASSLGTGAWGYTF. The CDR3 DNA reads TGCGCCAGCAGCTTGGGTACAGGGGCATGGGGCTACACCTTC. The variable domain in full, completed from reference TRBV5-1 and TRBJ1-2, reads KAGVTQTPRYLIKTRGQQVTLSCSPISGHRSVSWYQQTPGQGLQFLFEYFSETQRNKGNFPGRFSGRQFSNSRSEMNVSTLELGDSALYLCASSLGTGAWGYTFGSGTRLTVV.

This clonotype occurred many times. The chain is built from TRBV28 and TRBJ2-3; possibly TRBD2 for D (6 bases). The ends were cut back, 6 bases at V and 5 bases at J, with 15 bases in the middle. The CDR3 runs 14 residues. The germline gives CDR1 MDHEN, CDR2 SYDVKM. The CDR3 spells CASRELSAGDTQYF. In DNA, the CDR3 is TGTGCCAGCAGGGAACTATCAGCGGGAGATACGCAGTATTTT.

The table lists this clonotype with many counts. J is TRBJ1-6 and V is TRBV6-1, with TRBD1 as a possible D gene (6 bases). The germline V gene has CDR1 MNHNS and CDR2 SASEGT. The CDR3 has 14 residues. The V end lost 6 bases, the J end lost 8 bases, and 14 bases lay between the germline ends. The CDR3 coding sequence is TGTGCCAGCAGGCCCCTCAGGGGTGATTCACCCCTCCACTTT. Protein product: CASRPLRGDSPLHF.